This T cell receptor beta chain was documented in a study of post-analysis software for immune sequencing data. Study findings and constraints: Relative to controls, patients with multiple sclerosis showed significantly lower normalized Chao1 diversity. F measure grouped same-batch samples tightly together. When patients were compared with controls, about 5 TRBV segments were more frequent, TRBV5-6, TRBV5-1 and TRBV20-1 among them.

Unique molecular identifiers featured in each of the TCR beta cDNA libraries. From around 1 to 10 million T cells, around 500,000 cDNA molecules were obtained. A single record per CDR3 protein comes from TCRdb applying MiXCR to the PCR reads. The sample lists roughly 400,000 distinct CDR3 sequences, approximately 39% occurring once. In germline, CDR1 is SEHNR, CDR2 FQNEAQ (reference sequence). The ends were cut back, 5 bases at V and 2 bases at J, with 12 bases in the middle. The CDR3 extends over 14 amino acids. This clonotype was counted a few times. Antigen: not known. This chain uses TRBV7-9 with TRBJ1-2; TRBD1 might be the D (5 bases). This TCR came from a girl aged 2-10 years with multiple sclerosis. Sequencing was performed on blood. The CDR3 loop reads CASSTSGGNYGYTF. Written as DNA, the CDR3 is TGTGCCAGCAGCACGAGTGGGGGGAACTATGGCTACACCTTC.